Each of the 4 T cell receptor beta chains below was sequenced from the same sample in a study of cytomegalovirus exposure and HLA in healthy donors (dated by TCRdb to between 2016 and 2019). The method was the immunoSEQ multiplex PCR assay. For the multiplex PCR, a mixture combining 60 forward primers for TCR Vbeta segments and 13 reverse primers for TCR Jbeta segments was used. TCRdb mirrors the immuneACCESS table, restricted to in-frame sequences. Some clones are absent from its copies; in checked studies, under half trace to an unresolved V gene, and the reason for the others is unknown. This sample is represented by 150,000 to 200,000 clones; roughly 80% of them were singletons. The biggest ten clones account for 3% to 3.5% of the sample. The specimen sequenced was PBMCs. The receptor source for this set is a female donor in good health and CMV-seronegative.

The chain couples TRBV28 to TRBJ2-7, with D tentatively TRBD1 (6 bases). V lost 5 bases, J lost 4 bases, and 12 bases lay in between. Germline CDR1 is MDHEN and CDR2 is SYDVKM. CDR3 length: 13 amino acids. CDR3 region: CASSPTGLYEQYF. In DNA, the CDR3 is TGTGCCAGCAGTCCGACAGGCCTATACGAGCAGTACTTC.

The genes are TRBV5-6 and TRBJ1-2; D ambiguous. The CDR3 contains 17 residues. Trimming left V 4 bases short and J 7 bases short, with 26 bases between. Germline assignment: CDR1 SGHDT and CDR2 YYEEEE. CDR3 DNA sequence: TGTGCCAGCAGCGGGCGAGGGATGGCAGCAGAGTGGGGTGGCTACACCTTC. Its translation: CASSGRGMAAEWGGYTF.

This clone was found a few times. V is TRBV18 and J is TRBJ1-1, with 10 bases fitting TRBD1. The CDR3 contains 14 residues. The germline V gene encodes CDR1 KGHSH and CDR2 LQKENI. J lost 6 bases, V lost 6 bases, and 7 bases had no gene match. CDR3 region: CASSSWDRGAEAFF. DNA for the CDR3: TGTGCCAGCTCGTCGTGGGACAGGGGCGCTGAAGCTTTCTTT.

The gene calls are TRBV5-8 and TRBJ2-7; TRBD2 aligns across 7 bases. Trimming at V came to 2 bases and at J to 0 bases, leaving 11 bases not matched to a gene. The CDR3 contains 17 residues. Germline V gene lookup returns CDR1 SGHTS and CDR2 YDEGEE. This CDR3 is CASSLGRGGGYSYEQYF. In DNA form, the CDR3 reads TGTGCCAGCAGCTTAGGCCGTGGCGGGGGATACTCCTACGAGCAGTACTTC.